Below, 19 T cell receptor beta chains from the same sample are listed, as sequenced in a study of blood T cell repertoires in COVID-19. Assay used: immunoSEQ multiplex PCR; TCRdb lists only in-frame clones, some missing. This sample carries almost 400,000 clones, about 87% of them seen once, and the ten largest clones take 2.3%. The specimen sequenced was peripheral blood. These receptors came from a woman between 55 and 75 years old with COVID-19, enrolled during active disease.

The chain combines TRBV3-1 (or the pseudogene TRBV3-2) with TRBJ1-3; D is ambiguous. Trimming removed 11 bases from V and 0 bases from J, with 17 bases in between. Per the germline V gene, CDR1 is LGHDT and CDR2 is YNNKEL (reference sequence). This CDR3 has 15 amino acids. The CDR3 bases are TGTGCCTCGTCCCCGGGAACAAACTCTGGAAACACCATATATTTT. Translating gives CASSPGTNSGNTIYF.

This clone was picked up one time. The chain combines TRBV6-5 with TRBJ1-4, with D possibly TRBD1 on 6 matching bases. Germline CDR1 and CDR2: MNHEY and SVGAGI. V dropped 6 bases and J dropped 4 bases, with 12 bases sitting between them. The CDR3 is 14 residues long. The chain's CDR3 is CASRKQGFNEKLFF. DNA for the CDR3: TGTGCCAGCAGGAAGCAGGGGTTTAATGAAAAACTGTTTTTT.

The J gene is TRBJ1-2, the V gene TRBV27; D is unclear. Looked up from germline, CDR1 is MNHEY and CDR2 is SMNVEV (reference sequence). The CDR3 loop spans 15 amino acids. The V end lost 3 bases, the J end lost 7 bases, and 18 bases lay between the germline ends. As DNA, the CDR3 is TGTGCCAGCAGTTTGGGTGTGGGTTCGACGGGTGGCTACACCTTC. This encodes CASSLGVGSTGGYTF.

The chain recombines TRBV5-1 with TRBJ1-5, with D perhaps TRBD1 (5 bases). CDR3 size: 17 residues. The V gene lost 2 bases and the J gene lost 1 base, with 16 bases spanning the gap. The germline gives CDR1 SGHRS, CDR2 YFSETQ. CDR3 loop: CASSLRPRGESNQPQHF. CDR3 nucleotide sequence: TGCGCCAGCAGCTTAAGGCCCCGGGGGGAAAGCAATCAGCCCCAGCATTTT.

This clone was picked up one time. Its ends do not fully match the called genes, so a read error is possible. The rearrangement links TRBV9 to TRBJ1-1, with D maybe TRBD1 (6 bases). The germline CDR1 and CDR2 sequences are SGDLS and YYNGEE. The CDR3 length is 13 residues. CDR3 coding DNA: TGTGCCAGCAGCGCCGCAGGGGACACAGAAGCTTTCTTT. Protein product: CASSAAGDTEAFF. The entire variable domain, with the rest obtained from reference TRBV9 and TRBJ1-1, is as follows: DSGVTQTPKHLITATGQRVTLRCSPRSGDLSVYWYQQSLDQGLQFLIQYYNGEERAKGNILERFSAQQFPDLHSELNLSSLELGDSALYFCASSAAGDTEAFFGQGTRLTVV.

The rearrangement joins TRBV5-5 to TRBJ1-1; TRBD1 matches 7 bases. Germline-derived CDR1 and CDR2 are SGHKS and YYEKEE (reference sequence). This CDR3 has 15 amino acids. The trim removed 3 bases at V and 1 base at J, leaving 6 bases unmatched. The CDR3 loop is CASSYLQGTNTEAFF. CDR3 in DNA: TGTGCCAGCAGCTACTTACAGGGGACGAACACTGAAGCTTTCTTT.

The CDR3 nucleotides are TGCGCCAGCAGCCCGGTCAACAGGGGTCCCTACAATGAGCAGTTCTTC. Amino acid sequence: CASSPVNRGPYNEQFF. This chain links TRBV10-1 with TRBJ2-1; 7 bases fit TRBD1. The CDR3 is 16 residues long. V dropped 6 bases and J dropped 2; count of bases not matched to a gene: 10. Per germline, CDR1 WNHNN and CDR2 SYGVQD (reference sequence).

V gene TRBV7-2 combines with J gene TRBJ2-1, with D possibly being TRBD2 (5 bases). The ends were cut back, 7 bases at V and 3 bases at J, with 16 bases in the middle. This CDR3 region has 15 residues. CDR1 SGHTA and CDR2 FQGNSA come from the germline V gene. The CDR3 sequence: CASTLRGPLYNEQFF. The CDR3 nucleotides read TGTGCCAGCACCCTACGAGGGCCCCTCTACAATGAGCAGTTCTTC. Looking up the rest from reference TRBV7-2 and TRBJ2-1 gives the full variable domain: GAGVSQSPSNKVTEKGKDVELRCDPISGHTALYWYRQSLGQGLEFLIYFQGNSAPDKSGLPSDRFSAERTGGSVSTLTIQRTQQEDSAVYLCASTLRGPLYNEQFFGPGTRLTVL.

The chain joins TRBV10-2 to TRBJ2-7; the D gene is possibly TRBD1 (7 bases). This CDR3 comprises 13 residues. Per the germline V gene, CDR1 is WSHSY and CDR2 is SAAADI. Deletions cut 5 bases from V and 2 bases from J, with 10 bases between. In DNA form, the CDR3 reads TGCGCCAGCAGTCAGGGGGAGGCCTACGAGCAGTACTTC. It yields the protein CASSQGEAYEQYF.

The gene calls are TRBV3-1 (or the pseudogene TRBV3-2) and TRBJ1-1, with D possibly being TRBD1 (5 bases). The germline V gene encodes CDR1 LGHDT and CDR2 YNNKEL (reference sequence). Trimming took 4 bases from V and 4 from J, leaving 13 bases between them. This CDR3 has 14 amino acids. In nucleotides, the CDR3 is TGTGCCAGCAGCCTTGTCAGGGAGGGCACTGAAGCTTTCTTT. This encodes CASSLVREGTEAFF.

To note about this clone: At one boundary the junction diverges from the germline segment, which might be a read error. This chain uses TRBV30 with TRBJ2-3; 12 bases match TRBD2. This CDR3 has 14 amino acids. Germline lookup yields CDR1 GTSNPN and CDR2 SVGIG (reference sequence). Here the CDR3 DNA reads TGTGCCTGGAGTGGGGGTACTAGCGGGGGGCCTGTTAATTTT. It yields the protein CAWSGGTSGGPVNF. Complete variable domain (other parts from reference TRBV30 and TRBJ2-3): SQTIHQWPATLVQPVGSPLSLECTVEGTSNPNLYWYRQAAGRGLQLLFYSVGIGQISSEVPQNLSASRPQDRQFILSSKKLLLSDSGFYLCAWSGGTSGGPVNFGPGTRLTVL.

As concerns this clone: Since a much larger clone is just one base distant, this may be a read error. The CDR3 here is CASSSRETQYF. In nucleotides, the CDR3 is TGTGCCAGCAGCTCTCGGGAGACCCAGTACTTC. This sequence joins TRBV7-2 and TRBJ2-5; D is uncertain. The CDR3 is 11 amino acids. Germline-derived CDR1 and CDR2 are SGHTA and FQGNSA. Trimming cost V 4 bases and J 5 bases, with 5 bases left between them.

The J gene is TRBJ2-1, the V gene TRBV5-1; the D gene is possibly TRBD2 (6 bases). Germline lookup yields CDR1 SGHRS and CDR2 YFSETQ. CDR3 length equals 16 residues. Deletions cut 1 base from V and 5 bases from J, with 16 bases between. CDR3: CASSLPGGTLHNEQFF. Written as DNA, the CDR3 is TGCGCCAGCAGCTTGCCCGGGGGAACTCTCCACAATGAGCAGTTCTTC. The full variable domain, its missing parts supplied by reference TRBV5-1 and TRBJ2-1, is KAGVTQTPRYLIKTRGQQVTLSCSPISGHRSVSWYQQTPGQGLQFLFEYFSETQRNKGNFPGRFSGRQFSNSRSEMNVSTLELGDSALYLCASSLPGGTLHNEQFFGPGTRLTVL.

This chain links TRBV18 with TRBJ1-1, with D unresolved. The CDR3 is made up of 14 amino acids. V lost 3 bases and J 1 base, leaving 9 bases between the germline ends. Per germline, CDR1 KGHSH and CDR2 LQKENI. The chain's CDR3 is CASSPNTWNTEAFF. The CDR3 coding sequence is TGTGCCAGCTCACCGAACACGTGGAACACTGAAGCTTTCTTT.

V is TRBV5-8 and J is TRBJ1-5; 8 bases are shared with TRBD1. The J segment lost 7 bases and the V segment lost 0 bases, leaving 12 bases of the junction unmatched. This CDR3 has 17 residues. The germline CDR1 and CDR2 sequences are SGHTS and YDEGEE. The CDR3 DNA sequence: TGTGCCAGCAGCTTGGGACATATGACAGGGGCTGGGCAGCCCCAGCATTTT. Encoded protein: CASSLGHMTGAGQPQHF.

The genes are TRBV11-2 and TRBJ2-1; D is possibly TRBD1 (5 bases). Germline CDR1 is SGHAT and CDR2 is FQNNGV. V lost 7 bases to trimming and J lost 0 bases, with 13 bases between them. This CDR3 is 15 amino acids long. Written as DNA, the CDR3 is TGTGCCAGCAACGAACAGGTGCCCTCCTACAATGAGCAGTTCTTC. Translated, it gives CASNEQVPSYNEQFF.

This rearrangement joins TRBV19 to TRBJ2-2; D unclear. From germline, CDR1 is LNHDA and CDR2 SQIVND (reference sequence). The CDR3 is made up of 17 amino acids. Trimming cost V 4 bases and J 1 base, with 16 bases left between them. For the CDR3, the DNA is TGTGCCAGTAGTAAGAAAAATGTCAGGCGGAACACCGGGGAGCTGTTTTTT. Translation gives CASSKKNVRRNTGELFF.

This clone was detected a few times. The rearrangement joins TRBV7-2 to TRBJ1-3; TRBD1 is a possible D gene (5 bases). The V and J ends lost 3 bases and 4 bases respectively, with 13 bases between them. The CDR3 length is 15 residues. CDR1 is SGHTA, CDR2 FQGNSA, per germline. This CDR3 is CASSFGRQQGNTIYF. The DNA of the CDR3 is TGTGCCAGCAGCTTTGGAAGACAGCAGGGAAACACCATATATTTT.

V gene TRBV7-6 combines with J gene TRBJ2-7; D possibly corresponds to TRBD2 (5 bases). The CDR3 covers 15 residues. The germline V and J ends were trimmed by 2 bases and 2 bases, with 13 bases remaining between them. Per the germline V gene, CDR1 is SGHVS and CDR2 is FNYEAQ. The CDR3, as DNA: TGTGCCAGCAGCTTAACACGGGAATCGGCCTACGAGCAGTACTTC. Its protein product is CASSLTRESAYEQYF. The variable domain in full, completed from reference TRBV7-6 and TRBJ2-7, reads GAGVSQSPRYKVTKRGQDVALRCDPISGHVSLYWYRQALGQGPEFLTYFNYEAQQDKSGLPNDRFSAERPEGSISTLTIQRTEQRDSAMYRCASSLTRESAYEQYFGPGTRLTVT.